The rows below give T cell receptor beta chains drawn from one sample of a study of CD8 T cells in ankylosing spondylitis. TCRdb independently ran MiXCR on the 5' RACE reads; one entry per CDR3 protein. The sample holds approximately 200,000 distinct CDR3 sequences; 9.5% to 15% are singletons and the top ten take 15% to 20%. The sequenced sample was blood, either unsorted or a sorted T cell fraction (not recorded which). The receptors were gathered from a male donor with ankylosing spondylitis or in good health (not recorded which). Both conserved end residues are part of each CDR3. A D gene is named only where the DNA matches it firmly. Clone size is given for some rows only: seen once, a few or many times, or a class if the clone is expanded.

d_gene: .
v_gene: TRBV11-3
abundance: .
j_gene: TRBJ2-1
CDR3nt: TGTGCCAGCAGCGCAGCCGGTACCCCGGTCCACCATGAGCAGTTCTTC
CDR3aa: CASSAAGTPVHHEQFF

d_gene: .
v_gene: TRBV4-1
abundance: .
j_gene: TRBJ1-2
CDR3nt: TGCGCCAGCAGCCCCGACCCTACCCCAGATGGGGACTATGGCTACACCTTC
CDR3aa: CASSPDPTPDGDYGYTF

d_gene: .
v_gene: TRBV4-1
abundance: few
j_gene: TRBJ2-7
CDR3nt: TGCGCCAGCAGCCAAGATAGGTGGGGCAGCGCCTACGAGCAGTACTTC
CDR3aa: CASSQDRWGSAYEQYF

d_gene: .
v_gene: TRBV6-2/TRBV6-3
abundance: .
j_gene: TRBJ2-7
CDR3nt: TGTGCCAGCAGCGCCCGGGACGGTGCTTCCTACGAGCAGTACTTC
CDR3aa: CASSARDGASYEQYF

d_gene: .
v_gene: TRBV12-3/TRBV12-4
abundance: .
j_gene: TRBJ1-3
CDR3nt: TGTGCCAGCAGTCCGGGGATTTCAGGAAACACCATATATTTT
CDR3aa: CASSPGISGNTIYF

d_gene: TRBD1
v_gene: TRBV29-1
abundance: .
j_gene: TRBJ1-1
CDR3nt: TGCAGCGTACGGACAGGGACTGAAGCTTTCTTT
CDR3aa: CSVRTGTEAFF

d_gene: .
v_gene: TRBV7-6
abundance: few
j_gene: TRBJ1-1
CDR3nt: TGTGCCAGCAGCTTAGACATAGGGGGGGCTGCGGAAGCTTTCTTT
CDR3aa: CASSLDIGGAAEAFF

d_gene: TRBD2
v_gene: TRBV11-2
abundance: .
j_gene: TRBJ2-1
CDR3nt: TGTGCCAGCAGCCGAACTAGCGGGGGGATTGCCATCTACAATGAGCAGTTCTTC
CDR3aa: CASSRTSGGIAIYNEQFF

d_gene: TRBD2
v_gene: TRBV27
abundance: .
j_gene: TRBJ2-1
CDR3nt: TGTGCCAGCAGTTTTACCTCTGAGTTAGCGGGAAATGCGTTCTTC
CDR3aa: CASSFTSELAGNAFF

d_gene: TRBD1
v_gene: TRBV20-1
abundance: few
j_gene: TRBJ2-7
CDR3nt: TGCAGTGCTGGGGACAGGGGGCAAGGCGAGCAGTACTTC
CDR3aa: CSAGDRGQGEQYF

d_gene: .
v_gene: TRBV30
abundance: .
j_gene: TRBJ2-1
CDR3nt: TGTGCCTGGGATGTGTGGGGGTCGGGACCCGAGTTCTTC
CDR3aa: CAWDVWGSGPEFF

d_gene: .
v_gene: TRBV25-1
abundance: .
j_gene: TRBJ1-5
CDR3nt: TGTGCCAGCAGTGAACCCGACAGTTATCAGCCCCAGCATTTT
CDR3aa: CASSEPDSYQPQHF

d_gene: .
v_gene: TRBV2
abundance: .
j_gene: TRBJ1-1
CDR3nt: TGTGCCAGCAGCGATCCCCCGAATAAAAACACTGAAGCTTTCTTT
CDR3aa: CASSDPPNKNTEAFF

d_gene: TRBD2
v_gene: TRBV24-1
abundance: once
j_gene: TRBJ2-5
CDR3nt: TGTGCCACCAGTGACCGCAGCGGGGGGCAAGAGACCCAGTACTTC
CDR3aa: CATSDRSGGQETQYF

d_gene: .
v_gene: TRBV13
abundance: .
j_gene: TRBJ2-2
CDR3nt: TGTGCCAGCAGCTTACTGGCTAGCCGCACCGGGGAGCTGTTTTTT
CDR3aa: CASSLLASRTGELFF

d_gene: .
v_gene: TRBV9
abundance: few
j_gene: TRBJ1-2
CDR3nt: TGTGCCAGCAGCGCCCAAACCCGGGACGGGTTTTATGGCTACACCTTC
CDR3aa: CASSAQTRDGFYGYTF

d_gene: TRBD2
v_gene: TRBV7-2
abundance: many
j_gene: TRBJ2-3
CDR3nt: TGTGCCAGCAGCTACTGGGGGCGGGAGGCAGATACGCAGTATTTT
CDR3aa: CASSYWGREADTQYF

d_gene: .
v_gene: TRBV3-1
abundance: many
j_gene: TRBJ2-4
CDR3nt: TGTGCCAGTGGGGGGGGCCTCGCCAAAAACATTCAGTACTTC
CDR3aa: CASGGGLAKNIQYF

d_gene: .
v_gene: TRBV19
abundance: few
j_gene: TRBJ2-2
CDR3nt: TGTGCCAGTAGTATGGGGAGTACCGGGGAGCTGTTTTTT
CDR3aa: CASSMGSTGELFF

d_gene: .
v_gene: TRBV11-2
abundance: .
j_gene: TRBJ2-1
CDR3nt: TGTGCCAGCAGCTTGGGGACGGGCGGTGAGCAGTTCTTC
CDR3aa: CASSLGTGGEQFF

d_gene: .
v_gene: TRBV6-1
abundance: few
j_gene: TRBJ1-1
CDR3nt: TGTGCCAGCAGTACGTTTACAGGGTGGAGGACTGAAGCTTTCTTT
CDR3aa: CASSTFTGWRTEAFF

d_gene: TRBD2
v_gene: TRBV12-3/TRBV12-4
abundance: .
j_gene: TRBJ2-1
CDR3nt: TGTGCCAGCAGCTCTTCGGCGGGACTAGCGGGGAGCAATGAGCAGTTCTTC
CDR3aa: CASSSSAGLAGSNEQFF

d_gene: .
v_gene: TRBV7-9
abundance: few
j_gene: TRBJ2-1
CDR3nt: TGTGCCGCGGCGAGGGCTTACGAACTACCTTACAATGAGCAGTTCTTC
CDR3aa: CAAARAYELPYNEQFF

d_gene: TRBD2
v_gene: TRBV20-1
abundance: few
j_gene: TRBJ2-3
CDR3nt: TGCAGTGCTAGATTCCTTCTAGCGGCCACCACAGATACGCAGTATTTT
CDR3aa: CSARFLLAATTDTQYF

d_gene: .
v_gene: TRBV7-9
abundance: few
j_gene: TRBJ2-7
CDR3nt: TGTGCCAGCAGCTCGGGGGGCAGGGAGCACTACGAGCAGTACTTC
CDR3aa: CASSSGGREHYEQYF

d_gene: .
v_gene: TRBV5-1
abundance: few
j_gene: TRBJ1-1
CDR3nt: TGCGCCAGCAGCCTGGAAGCGGATTTGAACACTGAAGCTTTCTTT
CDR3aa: CASSLEADLNTEAFF

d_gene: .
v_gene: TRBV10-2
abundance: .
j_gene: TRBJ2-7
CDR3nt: TGCGCCAGTTCAATAGATAACGAGCAGTACTTC
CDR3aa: CASSIDNEQYF

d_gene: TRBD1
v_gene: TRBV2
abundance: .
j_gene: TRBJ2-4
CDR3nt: TGTGCCAGCAGTACCGGGACAGAGGCACGGTTC
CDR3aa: CASSTGTEARF

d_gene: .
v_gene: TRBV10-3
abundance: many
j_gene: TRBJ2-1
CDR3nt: TGTGCCATCAGTGAGGGCAATGAGCAGTTCTTC
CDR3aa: CAISEGNEQFF

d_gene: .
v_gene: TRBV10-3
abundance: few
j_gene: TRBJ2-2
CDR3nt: TGTGCCATCAGGGCGAACACCGGGGAGCTGTTTTTT
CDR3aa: CAIRANTGELFF

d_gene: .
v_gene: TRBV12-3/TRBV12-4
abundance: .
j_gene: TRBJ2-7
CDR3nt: TGTGCCAGCAGCCCAGGGACTCCCGCGGGGAGCGAGCAGTACTTC
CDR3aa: CASSPGTPAGSEQYF

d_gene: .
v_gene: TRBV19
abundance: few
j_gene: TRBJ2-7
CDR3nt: TGTGCCAGTAGCCCGGGACACCCCTACGAGCAGTACTTC
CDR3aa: CASSPGHPYEQYF

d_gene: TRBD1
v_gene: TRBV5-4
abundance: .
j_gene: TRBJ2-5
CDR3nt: TGTGCCAGCAGCTTGGTGGGACAGGGGGTAGAGACCCAGTACTTC
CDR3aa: CASSLVGQGVETQYF